This T cell receptor beta chain was observed in a study of cytomegalovirus exposure and HLA in healthy donors. Findings of the study overall: Based on reports, TCR beta sequences accurately predicted HLA-A and HLA-B alleles for most subjects. Several of the most significant clusters appeared, in a later analysis, to be linked to common viral pathogens. Association of a missense DCLRE1C variant with TCR beta V- and J-gene trimming was reported in a later analysis. A previous analysis found most TCR beta V segments productive roughly 87% or roughly 30% of the time.

PCR employed 60 Vbeta and 13 Jbeta primers. Clones were sequenced by immunoSEQ multiplex PCR, and TCRdb holds only the in-frame ones, with some missing. The sample lists over 90,000 clones, around 70% occurring once. On this clone itself: Its antigen remains unidentified.

The V gene's germline CDR1 is SGHNT and CDR2 YYREEE (reference sequence). The CDR3 runs 15 residues. The V gene lost 0 bases and the J gene lost 0 bases, with 7 bases spanning the gap. The chain has TRBV5-4 and TRBJ2-1; no reliable D call. Material: PBMCs. The TCR sequence derives from a woman between 50 and 59 years old in good health and CMV-seropositive. CDR3 DNA sequence: TGTGCCAGCAGCTTGGCGGTAAGCTCCTACAATGAGCAGTTCTTC. This gives the protein CASSLAVSSYNEQFF.